These 7 T cell receptor beta chains were sequenced from one sample in a study of T-cell reconstitution after alpha-beta-depleted transplantation in children. During its preparation, the TCRbeta library received unique molecular identifiers. TCRdb used MiXCR to reprocess the PCR reads, holding one entry per CDR3 protein. Seen here are around 360,000 distinct CDR3 sequences, about a tenth observed once, and the top ten hold 2% to 3%. The material sequenced was PBMCs from the stem cell graft donor, taken from the stem cell graft. These receptors came from a human donor who donated a stem cell graft to a child with acute lymphoblastic leukemia.

The chain links TRBV7-9 to TRBJ1-3; 10 bases align to TRBD1. J was trimmed by 0 bases and V by 5 bases; bases with no gene match: 4. Germline CDR1 and CDR2: SEHNR and FQNEAQ (reference sequence). The length of the CDR3 is 16 residues. The CDR3 nucleotides read TGTGCCAGCAGCCAAGGACAGGGGGGCTCTGGAAACACCATATATTTT. It encodes CASSQGQGGSGNTIYF.

This clonotype was observed a handful of times. The rearrangement links TRBV7-2 to TRBJ2-1, with D perhaps matching TRBD1 or TRBD2 (5 bases each). Trimming stripped 3 bases from V and 8 bases from J, with 14 bases between. This CDR3 is built from 14 residues. CDR1 is SGHTA and CDR2 is FQGNSA in the germline V gene. DNA for the CDR3: TGTGCCAGCAGCTTGGGGACCCCTTGGGATGAGCAGTTCTTC. Its translation: CASSLGTPWDEQFF.

The rearrangement uses TRBV4-1 and TRBJ2-7, with TRBD2 matching 12 bases. Germline values: CDR1 MGHRA, CDR2 YSYEKL. This CDR3 has 17 amino acids. Trimming took 1 base from V and 7 from J; bases not matched to a gene: 11. The chain's CDR3 is CASSQVSAGLAGREQYF. The CDR3 DNA follows: TGCGCCAGCAGCCAAGTGTCGGCGGGACTAGCGGGCCGGGAGCAGTACTTC.

This clonotype was seen repeatedly, ten times or more. The chain employs TRBV6-2 or TRBV6-3 and TRBJ2-5, with 9 bases matching TRBD1. CDR3 length: 14 amino acids. V shed 10 bases, J shed 1 base, and the junction held 7 bases outside the gene matches. CDR1 MNHEY and CDR2 SVGEGT come from the germline V gene. This CDR3 is CATSGTGRQETQYF. In DNA, the CDR3 is TGTGCCACCTCCGGGACAGGGCGCCAAGAGACCCAGTACTTC.

In its sample, this clonotype was seen a few times. V usage is TRBV20-1 and J usage is TRBJ2-1, with TRBD2 matching 11 bases. V dropped 1 base and J dropped 3; count of bases not matched to a gene: 2. CDR3 length: 15 residues. Germline V gene lookup returns CDR1 DFQATT and CDR2 SNEGSKA (reference sequence). This CDR3 is CSARVGTSGYNEQFF. The CDR3 DNA reads as TGCAGTGCTAGAGTCGGGACTAGCGGCTACAATGAGCAGTTCTTC.

This clonotype appeared many times. The chain employs TRBV5-1 and TRBJ2-2; 8 nucleotides agree with TRBD1. Looked up from germline, CDR1 is SGHRS and CDR2 is YFSETQ. V was pared by 5 bases and J by 4 bases, with 10 bases of the junction left unmatched. This CDR3 spans 16 amino acids. The CDR3 region has the DNA TGCGCCAGCAGTTCCCCGGACAGGGACGCCACCGGGGAGCTGTTTTTT. It specifies CASSSPDRDATGELFF.

In nucleotides, the CDR3 is TGCAGCGTTGAAGATCTCACAGAGTTTATTAGCTCCTACAATGAGCAGTTCTTC. Translating gives CSVEDLTEFISSYNEQFF. The J gene is TRBJ2-1, the V gene TRBV29-1; D gene ambiguous. Germline values: CDR1 SQVTM, CDR2 ANQGSEA. V was cut by 0 bases and J by 0 bases, with 18 bases left in between. There are 18 residues in the CDR3.